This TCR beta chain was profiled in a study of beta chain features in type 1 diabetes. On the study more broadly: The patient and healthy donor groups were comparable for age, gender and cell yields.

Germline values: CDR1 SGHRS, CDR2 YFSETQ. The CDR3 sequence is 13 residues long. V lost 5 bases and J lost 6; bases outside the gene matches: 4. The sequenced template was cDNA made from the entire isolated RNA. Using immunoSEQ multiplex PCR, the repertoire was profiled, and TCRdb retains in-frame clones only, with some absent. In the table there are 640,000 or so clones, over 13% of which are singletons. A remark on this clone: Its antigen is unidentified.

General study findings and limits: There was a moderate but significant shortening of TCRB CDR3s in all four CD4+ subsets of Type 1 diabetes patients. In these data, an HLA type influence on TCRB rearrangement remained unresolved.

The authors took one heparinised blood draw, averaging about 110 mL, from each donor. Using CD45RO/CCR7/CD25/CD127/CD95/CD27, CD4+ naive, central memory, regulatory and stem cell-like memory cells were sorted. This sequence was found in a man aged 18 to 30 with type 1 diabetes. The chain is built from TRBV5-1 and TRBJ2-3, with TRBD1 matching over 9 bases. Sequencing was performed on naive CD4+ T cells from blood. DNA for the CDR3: TGCGCCAGCAGGACAGGGGGGCCGGATACGCAGTATTTT. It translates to CASRTGGPDTQYF.